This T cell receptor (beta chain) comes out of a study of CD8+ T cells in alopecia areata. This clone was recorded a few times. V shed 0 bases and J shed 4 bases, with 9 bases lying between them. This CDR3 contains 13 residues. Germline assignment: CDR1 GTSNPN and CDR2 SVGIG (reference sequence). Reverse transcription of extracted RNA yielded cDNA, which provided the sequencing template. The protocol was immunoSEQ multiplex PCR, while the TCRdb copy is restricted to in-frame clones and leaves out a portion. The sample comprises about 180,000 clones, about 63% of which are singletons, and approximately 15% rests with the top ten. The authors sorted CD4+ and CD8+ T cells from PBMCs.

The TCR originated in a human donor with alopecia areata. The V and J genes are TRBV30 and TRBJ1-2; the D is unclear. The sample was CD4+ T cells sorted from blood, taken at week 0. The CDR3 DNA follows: TGTGCCTGGAGTGTAGCGGGAATCTATGGCTACACCTTC. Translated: CAWSVAGIYGYTF.